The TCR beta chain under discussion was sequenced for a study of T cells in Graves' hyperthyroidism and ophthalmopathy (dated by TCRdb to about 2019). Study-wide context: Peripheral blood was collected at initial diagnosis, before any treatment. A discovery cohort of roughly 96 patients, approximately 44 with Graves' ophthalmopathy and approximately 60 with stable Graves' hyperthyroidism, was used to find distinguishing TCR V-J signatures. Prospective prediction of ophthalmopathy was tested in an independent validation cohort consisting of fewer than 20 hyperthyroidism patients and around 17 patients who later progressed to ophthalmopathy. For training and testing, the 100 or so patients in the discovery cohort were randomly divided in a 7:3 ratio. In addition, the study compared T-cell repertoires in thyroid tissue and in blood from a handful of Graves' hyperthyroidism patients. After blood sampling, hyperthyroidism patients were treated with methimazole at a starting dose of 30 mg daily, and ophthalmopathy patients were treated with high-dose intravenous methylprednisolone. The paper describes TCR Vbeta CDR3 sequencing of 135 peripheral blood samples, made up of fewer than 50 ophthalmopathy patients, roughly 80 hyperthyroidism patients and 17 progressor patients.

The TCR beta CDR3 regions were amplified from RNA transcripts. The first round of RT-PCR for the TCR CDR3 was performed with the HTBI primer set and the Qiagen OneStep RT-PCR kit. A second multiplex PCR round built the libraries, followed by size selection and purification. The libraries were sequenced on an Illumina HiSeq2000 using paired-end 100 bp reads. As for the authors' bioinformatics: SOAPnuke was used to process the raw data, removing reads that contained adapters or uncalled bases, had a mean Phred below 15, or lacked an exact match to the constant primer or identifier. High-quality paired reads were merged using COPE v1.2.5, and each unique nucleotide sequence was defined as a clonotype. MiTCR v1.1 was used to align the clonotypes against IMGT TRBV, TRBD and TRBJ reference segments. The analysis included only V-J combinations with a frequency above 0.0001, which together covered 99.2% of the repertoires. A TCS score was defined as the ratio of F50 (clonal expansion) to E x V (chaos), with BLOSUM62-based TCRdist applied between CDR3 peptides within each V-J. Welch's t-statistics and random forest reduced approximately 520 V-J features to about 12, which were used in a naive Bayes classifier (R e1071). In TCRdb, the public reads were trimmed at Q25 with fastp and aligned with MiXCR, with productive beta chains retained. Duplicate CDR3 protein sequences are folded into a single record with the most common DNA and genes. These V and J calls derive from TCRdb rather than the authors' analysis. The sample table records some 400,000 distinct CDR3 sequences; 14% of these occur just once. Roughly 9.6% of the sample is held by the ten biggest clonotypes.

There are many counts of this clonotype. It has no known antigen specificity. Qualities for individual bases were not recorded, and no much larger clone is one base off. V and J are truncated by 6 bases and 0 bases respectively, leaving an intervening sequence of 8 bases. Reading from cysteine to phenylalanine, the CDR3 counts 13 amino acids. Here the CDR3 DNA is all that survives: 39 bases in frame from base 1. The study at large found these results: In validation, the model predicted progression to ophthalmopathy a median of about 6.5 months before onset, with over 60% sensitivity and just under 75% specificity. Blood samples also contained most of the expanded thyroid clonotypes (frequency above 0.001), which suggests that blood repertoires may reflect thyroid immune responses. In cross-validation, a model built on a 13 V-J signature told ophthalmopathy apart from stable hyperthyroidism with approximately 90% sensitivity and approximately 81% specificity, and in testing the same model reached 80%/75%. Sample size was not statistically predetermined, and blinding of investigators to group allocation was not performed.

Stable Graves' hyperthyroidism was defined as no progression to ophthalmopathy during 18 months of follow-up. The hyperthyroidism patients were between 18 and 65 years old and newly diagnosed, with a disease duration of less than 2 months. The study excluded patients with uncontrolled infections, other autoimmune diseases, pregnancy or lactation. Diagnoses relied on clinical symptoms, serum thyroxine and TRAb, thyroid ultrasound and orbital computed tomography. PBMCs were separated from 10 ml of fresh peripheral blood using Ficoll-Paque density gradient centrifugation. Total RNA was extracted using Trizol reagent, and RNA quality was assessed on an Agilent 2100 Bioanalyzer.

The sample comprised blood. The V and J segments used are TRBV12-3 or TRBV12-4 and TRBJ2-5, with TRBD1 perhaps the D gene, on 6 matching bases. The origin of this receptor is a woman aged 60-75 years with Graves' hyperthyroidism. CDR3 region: CASSGTNQETQYF. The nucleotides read TGTGCCAGCAGCGGGACAAACCAAGAGACCCAGTACTTC.